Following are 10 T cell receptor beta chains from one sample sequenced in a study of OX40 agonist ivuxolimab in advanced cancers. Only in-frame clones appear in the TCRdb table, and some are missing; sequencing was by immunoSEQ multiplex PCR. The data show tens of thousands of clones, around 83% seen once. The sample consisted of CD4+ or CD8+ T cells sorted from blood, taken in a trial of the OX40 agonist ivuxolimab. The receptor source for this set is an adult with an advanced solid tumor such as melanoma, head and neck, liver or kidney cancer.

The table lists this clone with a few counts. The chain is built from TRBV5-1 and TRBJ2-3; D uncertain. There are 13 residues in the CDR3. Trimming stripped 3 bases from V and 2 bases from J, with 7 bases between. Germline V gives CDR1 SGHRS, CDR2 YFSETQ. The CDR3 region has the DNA TGCGCCAGCAGCTCGACTGTCACAGATACGCAGTATTTT. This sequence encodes CASSSTVTDTQYF. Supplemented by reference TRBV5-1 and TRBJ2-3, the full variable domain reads KAGVTQTPRYLIKTRGQQVTLSCSPISGHRSVSWYQQTPGQGLQFLFEYFSETQRNKGNFPGRFSGRQFSNSRSEMNVSTLELGDSALYLCASSSTVTDTQYFGPGTRLTVL.

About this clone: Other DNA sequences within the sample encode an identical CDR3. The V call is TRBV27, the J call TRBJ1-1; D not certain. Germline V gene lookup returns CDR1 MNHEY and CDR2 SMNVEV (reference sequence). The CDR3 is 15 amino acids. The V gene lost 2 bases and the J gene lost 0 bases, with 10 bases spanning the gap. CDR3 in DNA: TGTGCCAGCAGTTTAAAACGGGGAATGAACACTGAAGCTTTCTTT. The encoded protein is CASSLKRGMNTEAFF.

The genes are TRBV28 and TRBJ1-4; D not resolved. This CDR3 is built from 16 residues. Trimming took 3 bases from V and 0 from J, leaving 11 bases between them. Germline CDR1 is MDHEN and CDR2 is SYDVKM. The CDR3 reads CASSLLDAATNEKLFF. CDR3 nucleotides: TGTGCCAGCAGTTTGCTGGACGCTGCAACTAATGAAAAACTGTTTTTT.

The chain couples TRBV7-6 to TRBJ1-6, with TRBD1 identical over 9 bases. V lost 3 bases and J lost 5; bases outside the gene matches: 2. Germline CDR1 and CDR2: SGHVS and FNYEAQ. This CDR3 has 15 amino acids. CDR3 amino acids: CASSFRDRDNSPLHF. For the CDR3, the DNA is TGTGCCAGCAGCTTCCGGGACAGGGATAATTCACCCCTCCACTTT.

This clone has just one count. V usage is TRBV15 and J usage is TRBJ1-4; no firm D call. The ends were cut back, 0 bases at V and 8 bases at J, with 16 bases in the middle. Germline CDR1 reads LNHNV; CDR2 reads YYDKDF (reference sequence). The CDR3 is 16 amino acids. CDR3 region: CATSRESVVRGEKLFF. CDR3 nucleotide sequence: TGTGCCACCAGCAGAGAGTCGGTAGTCCGTGGAGAAAAACTGTTTTTT.

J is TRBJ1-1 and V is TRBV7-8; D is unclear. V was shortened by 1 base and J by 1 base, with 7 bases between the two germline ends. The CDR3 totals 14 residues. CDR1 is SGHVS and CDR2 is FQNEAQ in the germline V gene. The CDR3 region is CASSLGSRNTEAFF. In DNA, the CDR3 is TGTGCCAGCAGCTTAGGGTCCCGGAACACTGAAGCTTTCTTT.

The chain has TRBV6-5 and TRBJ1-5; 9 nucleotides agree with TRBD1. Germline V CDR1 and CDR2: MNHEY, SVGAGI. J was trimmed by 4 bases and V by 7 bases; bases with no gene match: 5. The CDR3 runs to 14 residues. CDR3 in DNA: TGTGCCAGCATGGGACAGGGTTGGAATCAGCCCCAGCATTTT. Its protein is CASMGQGWNQPQHF.

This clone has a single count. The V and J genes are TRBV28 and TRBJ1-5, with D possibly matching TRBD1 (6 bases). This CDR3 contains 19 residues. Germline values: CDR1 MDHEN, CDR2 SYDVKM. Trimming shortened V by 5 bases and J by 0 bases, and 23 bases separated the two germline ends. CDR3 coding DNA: TGTGCCAGCAGTCTCCCCTTTATACCGGGACATCATAGCAATCAGCCCCAGCATTTT. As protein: CASSLPFIPGHHSNQPQHF.

CDR3 loop: CASSDSLKGGRRSNQPQHF. The DNA of the CDR3 is TGTGCCAGCAGTGACTCTTTGAAGGGGGGCAGGAGGAGCAATCAGCCCCAGCATTTT. The chain couples TRBV6-4 to TRBJ1-5; D may be TRBD1 (6 bases). Germline V gene data show CDR1 as MRHNA and CDR2 as SNTAGT. V lost 0 bases and J 1 base, leaving 19 bases between the germline ends. The CDR3 covers 19 residues.

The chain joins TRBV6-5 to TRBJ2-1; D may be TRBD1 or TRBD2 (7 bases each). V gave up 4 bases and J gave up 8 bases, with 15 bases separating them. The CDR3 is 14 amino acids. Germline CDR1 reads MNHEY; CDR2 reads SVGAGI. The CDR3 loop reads CASSWDSGVDEQFF. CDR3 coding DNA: TGTGCCAGCAGTTGGGACAGCGGGGTGGATGAGCAGTTCTTC.